The T cell receptor beta chain under discussion was sequenced for a study of blood T cell repertoires in COVID-19 (dated by TCRdb to 2020 to 2022). As for the study more broadly: The collaborator samples originated in the United States, Italy and Spain and spanned the acute and convalescent phases of COVID-19. The material from the prospective study consisted of cDNA or gDNA derived from T cells, B-cell-depleted T cells, or PBMCs. The dataset comprised deeply sampled blood TCRbeta repertoires from subjects exposed to, actively infected with, or recovered from COVID-19. The repertoires were released in a freely available public database meant as a resource for research on the immune response to SARS-CoV-2. The samples were drawn from two sources: the first 160 participants of the ongoing ImmuneRACE study, and approximately 1,300 subjects contributed by 6 global collaborators. A de-identified subject ID, COVID-19 status, age in years and sex were almost always included in the sample metadata. Where available, HLA class I and class II types were obtained from metadata supplied by the sample provider rather than from assay-based typing. Summary of the overall study and its limitations: How much clinical and demographic metadata was included differed by source and by participant, and the metadata was provided uncurated.

Collaborating institutions collected whole blood in K2EDTA tubes following their own protocols. Collaborator samples were shipped for TCRbeta analysis as frozen whole blood, isolated PBMCs, or DNA extracted from either sample type. A distance of 15 bases separates the germline ends of V and J, which lose 6 bases and 4 bases respectively. Per the germline V gene, MNHEY is the CDR1 and SVGEGT is the CDR2. The CDR3, cysteine through phenylalanine, is 14 amino acids long. Only the CDR3 DNA stays, 42 bases, in frame from base 1. This clone was counted a single time. Its antigen is currently not known. No much larger clonotype is one base removed from it; base qualities were not supplied. TCRbeta CDR3 regions were amplified from genomic DNA by means of the immunoSEQ Assay, a bias-controlled multiplex PCR. The paper's data handling went like this. The number of nucleated cells in each sample was estimated by amplification of reference gene primers within the assay. To quantify the absolute abundance of each unique TCRbeta CDR3 rearrangement, sequence reads were collapsed and filtered. For each sample, productive Simpson clonality was calculated as the square root of Simpson's diversity index across productive rearrangements. TCRdb obtained this table from immuneACCESS and retained in-frame rearrangements with V and J assigned. These tables miss some clones; where compared with another copy, unresolved V genes account for less than half of the shortfall, and the remainder is unexplained. The DNA gave D and trimming, while V, J and clone size come from that table. The sample includes about 62,000 clones, with over 75% observed a single time. Around 1.2% of the sample is in the top ten clones.

Sequencing was performed on peripheral blood. This clonotype originated in a woman aged 55-75 years with acute or convalescent COVID-19. Recombination joined TRBV6-2 or TRBV6-3 with TRBJ2-5; TRBD1 is perhaps the D gene, given 6 matching bases. The DNA sequence is given as TGTGCCAGCAGCCCGACATGGACAGCAGAGACCCAGTACTTC. Translated, it reads CASSPTWTAETQYF.